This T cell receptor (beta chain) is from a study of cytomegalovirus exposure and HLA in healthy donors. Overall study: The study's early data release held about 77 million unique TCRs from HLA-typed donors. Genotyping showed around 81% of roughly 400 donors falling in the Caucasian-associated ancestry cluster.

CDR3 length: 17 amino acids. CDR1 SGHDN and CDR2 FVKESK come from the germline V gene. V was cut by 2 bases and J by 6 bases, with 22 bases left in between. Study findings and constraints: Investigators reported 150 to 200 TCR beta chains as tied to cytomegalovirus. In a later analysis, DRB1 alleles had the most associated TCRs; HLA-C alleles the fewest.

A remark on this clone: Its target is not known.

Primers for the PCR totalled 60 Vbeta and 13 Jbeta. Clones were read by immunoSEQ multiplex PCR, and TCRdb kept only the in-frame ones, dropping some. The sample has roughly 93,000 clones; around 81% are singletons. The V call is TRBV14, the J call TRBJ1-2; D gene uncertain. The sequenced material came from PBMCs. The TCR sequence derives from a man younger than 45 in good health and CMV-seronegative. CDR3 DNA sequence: TGTGCCAGCAGCCAATCAGTGGCAGCCCCTGTGGAGAATGGCTACACCTTC. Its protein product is CASSQSVAAPVENGYTF.